These 13 T cell receptor beta chains share one sample of origin, sequenced in a study of Tregs in tolerant kidney transplant recipients (dated by TCRdb to between 2017 and 2020). Library generation was performed with the immunoSEQ multiplex PCR assay. TCRdb re-hosts the immuneACCESS table, in-frame sequences only. Its copies lack some clones; in the studies checked, an unresolved V gene accounts for under half of them, and the cause for the rest is not known. Within this sample are about 240,000 clones, with 84% of them counted one time only. About 0.58% of the sample is held by the ten biggest clonotypes. Input material: CD4+ T cells from blood. The source is a human donor in good health.

The chain recombines TRBV9 with TRBJ2-5; D not resolved. Germline V lookup: CDR1 SGDLS, CDR2 YYNGEE. The CDR3 runs 13 residues. V lost 0 bases and J lost 4, with 7 bases in between. The CDR3: CASSVEDGETQYF. The DNA for the CDR3 is TGTGCCAGCAGCGTAGAAGATGGAGAGACCCAGTACTTC.

J is TRBJ2-5 and V is TRBV29-1, with a weak D call TRBD1 (5 bases). With 1 base removed from V and 4 bases from J, the gap between germline ends came to 13 bases. Germline V gives CDR1 SQVTM, CDR2 ANQGSEA. This CDR3 spans 14 amino acids. The DNA for the CDR3 is TGCAGCGTTGAAGCCCCAGGGCTTCGAGAGACCCAGTACTTC. Its translation is CSVEAPGLRETQYF.

The V gene is TRBV4-2, the J gene TRBJ2-3, with 7 bases lining up with TRBD2. Trimming removed 1 base from V and 4 bases from J; junction bases left unmatched: 2. The CDR3 is 14 amino acids. Germline V gene sequence: CDR1 LGHNA, CDR2 YNFKEQ. The CDR3 coding sequence is TGTGCCAGCAGCCAAGTGGCGGGAGCAGATACGCAGTATTTT. This encodes CASSQVAGADTQYF.

The genes are TRBV6-1 and TRBJ2-5; D is possibly TRBD1 (5 bases). The CDR3 length is 14 residues. Germline V gene lookup returns CDR1 MNHNS and CDR2 SASEGT. Deletions cut 7 bases from V and 9 bases from J, with 21 bases between. The chain's CDR3 is CASTPQGRVFAQYF. CDR3 DNA: TGTGCCAGCACCCCCCAGGGCAGGGTTTTTGCCCAGTACTTC.

V usage is TRBV18 and J usage is TRBJ2-6; 12 bases map to TRBD2. Germline loops: CDR1 KGHSH, CDR2 LQKENI. The junction had 10 bases not matched to a gene; V was cut back by 6 bases and J by 4 bases. The CDR3 has 18 amino acids. The DNA of the CDR3 is TGTGCCAGCTCCCCGCAACTAGCGGGGGGCCCCGGGGCCAACGTCCTGACTTTC. Protein product: CASSPQLAGGPGANVLTF.

This clone has a single count. The chain recombines TRBV5-1 with TRBJ2-5; possibly TRBD1 or TRBD2 for D (5 bases each). The CDR3 extends over 16 amino acids. Looked up from germline, CDR1 is SGHRS and CDR2 is YFSETQ. The V and J ends lost 0 bases and 1 base respectively, with 13 bases between them. The CDR3 here is CASSLAKGRSQETQYF. For the CDR3, the DNA is TGCGCCAGCAGCTTGGCCAAGGGGAGATCCCAAGAGACCCAGTACTTC.

The CDR3 sequence: CASSEAGGLDEKLFF. In nucleotides, the CDR3 is TGTGCCAGCAGTGAAGCCGGGGGCCTGGATGAAAAACTGTTTTTT. The chain recombines TRBV6-1 with TRBJ1-4; maybe TRBD1 (6 bases). Trimming stripped 0 bases from V and 6 bases from J, with 11 bases between. Germline CDR1 and CDR2: MNHNS and SASEGT. This CDR3 has 15 amino acids.

This chain joins TRBV30 and TRBJ1-5, with 10 bases identical to TRBD1. V lost 1 base, J lost 1 base, and 10 bases stayed unmatched. The CDR3 is 18 amino acids. Germline V CDR1 and CDR2: GTSNPN, SVGIG (reference sequence). The CDR3 region has the DNA TGTGCCTGGAGTGCCCGGGACAGGGGAATTTTGAGCAATCAGCCCCAGCATTTT. Its translation: CAWSARDRGILSNQPQHF.

The V call is TRBV7-8, the J call TRBJ1-4, with 11 bases aligning to TRBD1. The J segment lost 7 bases and the V segment lost 4 bases, leaving 8 bases of the junction unmatched. The CDR3 totals 16 residues. Germline-derived CDR1 and CDR2 are SGHVS and FQNEAQ. The CDR3, as DNA: TGTGCCAGCAGCTCCCTTTTTGGGACAGGGGGTGAAAAACTGTTTTTT. This encodes CASSSLFGTGGEKLFF. Supplemented by reference TRBV7-8 and TRBJ1-4, the full variable domain reads GAGVSQSPRYKVAKRGQDVALRCDPISGHVSLFWYQQALGQGPEFLTYFQNEAQLDKSGLPSDRFFAERPEGSVSTLKIQRTQQEDSAVYLCASSSLFGTGGEKLFFGSGTQLSVL.

The chain's CDR3 is CSVAMGEAYEQYF. The DNA for the CDR3 is TGCAGCGTTGCGATGGGGGAGGCCTACGAGCAGTACTTC. The rearrangement uses TRBV29-1 and TRBJ2-7, with D perhaps TRBD2 (6 bases). Germline assignment: CDR1 SQVTM and CDR2 ANQGSEA. The V end lost 4 bases, the J end lost 2 bases, and 12 bases lay between the germline ends. The CDR3 runs 13 residues.

The rearrangement links TRBV7-3 to TRBJ2-7; D might be TRBD1 (6 bases). V lost 2 bases, J lost 3 bases, and 14 bases lay in between. The CDR3 spans 15 residues. Germline lookup yields CDR1 SGHTA and CDR2 FQGTGA. CDR3 protein: CASSLGSGANYEQYF. CDR3 bases: TGTGCCAGCAGCTTAGGATCAGGGGCGAACTACGAGCAGTACTTC.

This chain uses TRBV5-1 with TRBJ2-7, with 9 bases identical to TRBD1. Germline values: CDR1 SGHRS, CDR2 YFSETQ. The CDR3 length is 15 residues. V shed 2 bases, J shed 5 bases, and the junction held 8 bases outside the gene matches. The CDR3 reads CASSLTGGGRDEQYF. Here the CDR3 DNA reads TGCGCCAGCAGCTTAACAGGGGGCGGTCGGGACGAGCAGTACTTC.

The chain couples TRBV7-2 to TRBJ2-7; a possible D gene is TRBD1 (5 bases). Germline V gene data show CDR1 as SGHTA and CDR2 as FQGNSA. Trimming cost V 5 bases and J 4 bases, with 9 bases left between them. This CDR3 is built from 12 residues. The CDR3 sequence: CASSQRGYEQYF. CDR3 bases: TGTGCCAGCAGCCAAAGGGGTTACGAGCAGTACTTC.